Described below is a single T cell receptor beta chain sequence and its context. Other DNA sequences within the sample encode an identical CDR3. Germline CDR1 is LNHDA and CDR2 is SQIVND (reference sequence). The CDR3 loop spans 15 amino acids. Trimming cost V 3 bases and J 3 bases; bases outside gene matches: 3. The data were obtained in a study of blood T cell repertoires in COVID-19. Study context: Italy, Spain and the United States were the sources of the convalescent and acute COVID-19 samples. The cDNA or gDNA used as material had been derived from T cells, B-cell-depleted T cells, or PBMCs.

Profiling relied on immunoSEQ multiplex PCR, and the TCRdb table lists in-frame clones only, not all of them. The table has 150,000 to 200,000 clones, roughly 80% seen once. The sequence was obtained from a woman between 65 and 79 years old with acute or convalescent COVID-19. The specimen sequenced was peripheral blood. The genes are TRBV19 and TRBJ1-5; 9 nucleotides match TRBD1. CDR3 in DNA: TGTGCCAGTAGTATTAGGACAGGGGTCAATCAGCCCCAGCATTTT. This gives the protein CASSIRTGVNQPQHF.